This passage covers 19 T cell receptor beta chains from one sample sequenced in a study of technical replicates of blood from four donors (dated by TCRdb to 2015 to 2018). The library was prepared using the immunoSEQ multiplex PCR assay. This is the immuneACCESS table as TCRdb keeps it, with only in-frame sequences that have V and J called. A part of the clones is gone; compared with another copy, unresolved V genes explain less than half, and the rest is unexplained. The sample records about 83,000 clones, more than 90% of which are singletons. The ten largest clonotypes hold 0.25% of the sample. The specimen sequenced was T cells isolated from PBMCs. Source of these receptors: a human donor in good health.

This chain links TRBV4-1 with TRBJ2-1; no clear D gene. This CDR3 has 14 amino acids. Germline V CDR1 and CDR2: MGHRA, YSYEKL. The V and J ends lost 1 base and 5 bases respectively, with 9 bases between them. Here the CDR3 DNA reads TGCGCCAGCAGCCAAGTTTTGCGAAACAATGAGCAGTTCTTC. Protein sequence: CASSQVLRNNEQFF.

V gene TRBV6-5 combines with J gene TRBJ2-7; 9 bases agree with TRBD2. Germline CDR1 and CDR2: MNHEY and SVGAGI. This CDR3 has 13 amino acids. The junction had 1 base not matched to a gene; V was cut back by 2 bases and J by 5 bases. The CDR3: CASSYRTSDEQYF. CDR3 bases: TGTGCCAGCAGTTACCGGACTAGCGACGAGCAGTACTTC.

J is TRBJ2-5 and V is TRBV6-1; maybe TRBD2 (6 bases). Germline values: CDR1 MNHNS, CDR2 SASEGT. This CDR3 comprises 16 residues. The ends were cut back, 0 bases at V and 1 base at J, with 12 bases in the middle. The CDR3 DNA is TGTGCCAGCAGTGAAGCTTGGGGAGCGGGCCAAGAGACCCAGTACTTC. As protein: CASSEAWGAGQETQYF.

The chain combines TRBV23-1 with TRBJ1-1; TRBD1 is a possible D gene (6 bases). TRBV23-1 counts as an open reading frame of uncertain function. This CDR3 comprises 16 residues. V was shortened by 0 bases and J by 1 base, with 12 bases between the two germline ends. CDR3 in amino acids: CASSQSRGRGNTEAFF. CDR3 DNA sequence: TGCGCCAGCAGTCAATCGAGAGGCAGGGGGAACACTGAAGCTTTCTTT.

This clone was found a few times. The gene calls are TRBV10-3 and TRBJ1-1; TRBD1 matches at 9 bases. Trimming cost V 6 bases and J 4 bases; bases outside gene matches: 3. Germline V gene sequence: CDR1 ENHRY, CDR2 SYGVKD. This CDR3 is 13 amino acids long. The CDR3 DNA is TGTGCCATCAGGGGGACAGGGACCACTGAAGCTTTCTTT. Amino acids: CAIRGTGTTEAFF.

There are a few counts of this clone. The J gene is TRBJ1-6, the V gene TRBV2; 10 positions match TRBD1. This CDR3 contains 14 residues. CDR1 and CDR2 (germline): SNHLY, FYNNEI. V was clipped by 7 bases and J by 9 bases; unmatched bases: 6. The CDR3, as DNA: TGTGCCAGCATGTGGACAGGGGGAGCTTCACCCCTCCACTTT. Protein sequence: CASMWTGGASPLHF.

This clone was detected once. The chain carries TRBV7-9 and TRBJ1-6; no reliable D call. The CDR3 has 15 residues. In germline, CDR1 is SEHNR, CDR2 FQNEAQ (reference sequence). The V end was cut by 4 bases, the J end by 9 bases, with 16 bases between. The CDR3 nucleotides read TGTGCCAGCAGCTCCCACGAGGAGGCCTTTTCACCCCTCCACTTT. Residues: CASSSHEEAFSPLHF.

This clone was seen a single time. The J gene is TRBJ2-1, the V gene TRBV5-1; D gene unclear. Trimming shortened V by 1 base and J by 0 bases, and 14 bases separated the two germline ends. The CDR3 spans 17 residues. Germline loops: CDR1 SGHRS, CDR2 YFSETQ. CDR3 DNA: TGCGCCAGCAGCTTGTTTCCGGGTCTTAGCTCCTACAATGAGCAGTTCTTC. Translation gives CASSLFPGLSSYNEQFF.

This chain uses TRBV19 with TRBJ1-4; TRBD1 aligns across 7 bases. The V gene's germline CDR1 is LNHDA and CDR2 SQIVND (reference sequence). This CDR3 spans 16 amino acids. The ends lost 6 bases at V and 0 bases at J; junction bases unmatched: 7. CDR3 nucleotide sequence: TGTGCCAGTAGGTACAGGGGAGGTGCAACTAATGAAAAACTGTTTTTT. It translates to CASRYRGGATNEKLFF. Together with reference TRBV19 and TRBJ1-4, the CDR3 gives the full variable domain: DGGITQSPKYLFRKEGQNVTLSCEQNLNHDAMYWYRQDPGQGLRLIYYSQIVNDFQKGDIAEGYSVSREKKESFPLTVTSAQKNPTAFYLCASRYRGGATNEKLFFGSGTQLSVL.

V and J are TRBV5-4 and TRBJ1-4, with D possibly matching TRBD1 (5 bases). Trimming took 9 bases from V and 5 from J, leaving 23 bases between them. CDR3 length equals 16 residues. From germline, CDR1 is SGHNT and CDR2 YYREEE (reference sequence). This CDR3 reads CATSPGKGPTNEKLFF. The CDR3 nucleotides are TGTGCCACTTCGCCAGGGAAGGGGCCCACCAATGAAAAACTGTTTTTT.

This chain connects TRBV4-1 to TRBJ1-6; D is ambiguous. The CDR3 extends over 13 amino acids. CDR1 and CDR2 from the germline V gene are MGHRA and YSYEKL. V was clipped by 1 base and J by 8 bases, with 6 bases between them. The CDR3 protein is CASSQVEDSPLHF. The CDR3 region has the DNA TGCGCCAGCAGCCAAGTCGAGGATTCACCCCTCCACTTT.

V and J are TRBV28 and TRBJ2-7, with TRBD2 as a possible D gene (5 bases). The V end was cut by 6 bases, the J end by 3 bases, with 15 bases between. Looked up from germline, CDR1 is MDHEN and CDR2 is SYDVKM. The CDR3 consists of 14 residues. CDR3 bases: TGTGCCAGCAGCCCCACTAGGATGATCTACGAGCAGTACTTC. This encodes CASSPTRMIYEQYF.

The rearrangement joins TRBV28 to TRBJ1-4; D possibly corresponds to TRBD1 (6 bases). Germline loops: CDR1 MDHEN, CDR2 SYDVKM. The length of the CDR3 is 13 residues. Trimming removed 2 bases from V and 5 bases from J, with 6 bases in between. The CDR3 DNA follows: TGTGCCAGCAGTTTACAGGGGAATGAAAAACTGTTTTTT. Residues: CASSLQGNEKLFF.

This rearrangement joins TRBV19 to TRBJ2-7, with a weak D call TRBD1 (5 bases). V dropped 1 base and J dropped 5 bases, with 9 bases sitting between them. This CDR3 comprises 13 residues. Germline CDR1 and CDR2: LNHDA and SQIVND (reference sequence). CDR3 sequence: CASSIANRHEQYF. DNA of the CDR3: TGTGCCAGTAGTATAGCGAACAGGCACGAGCAGTACTTC. Full variable domain (outside the CDR3, taken from reference TRBV19 and TRBJ2-7): DGGITQSPKYLFRKEGQNVTLSCEQNLNHDAMYWYRQDPGQGLRLIYYSQIVNDFQKGDIAEGYSVSREKKESFPLTVTSAQKNPTAFYLCASSIANRHEQYFGPGTRLTVT.

The rearrangement uses TRBV2 and TRBJ2-1; D is possibly TRBD1 (6 bases). The germline CDR1 and CDR2 sequences are SNHLY and FYNNEI. This CDR3 contains 12 residues. V shed 6 bases and J shed 3 bases, with 6 bases lying between them. CDR3 amino acids: CASSRGYNEQFF. The CDR3 coding sequence is TGTGCCAGCAGCAGGGGCTACAATGAGCAGTTCTTC.

The V and J genes are TRBV6-5 and TRBJ1-2, with D unresolved. The ends were cut back, 4 bases at V and 4 bases at J, with 13 bases in the middle. Germline CDR1 and CDR2: MNHEY and SVGAGI. The CDR3 sequence is 14 residues long. The CDR3: CASSSTSSTYGYTF. DNA for the CDR3: TGTGCCAGCAGTTCGACATCATCCACCTATGGCTACACCTTC.

This chain joins TRBV7-6 and TRBJ2-3; D unresolved. CDR3 length: 13 residues. The germline V gene encodes CDR1 SGHVS and CDR2 FNYEAQ. V was clipped by 1 base and J by 4 bases, with 6 bases between them. Here the CDR3 DNA reads TGTGCCAGCAGCTTAGTTCGTTCAGATACGCAGTATTTT. This translates into CASSLVRSDTQYF. The full variable domain, with the rest looked up from reference TRBV7-6 and TRBJ2-3, is GAGVSQSPRYKVTKRGQDVALRCDPISGHVSLYWYRQALGQGPEFLTYFNYEAQQDKSGLPNDRFSAERPEGSISTLTIQRTEQRDSAMYRCASSLVRSDTQYFGPGTRLTVL.

V usage is TRBV5-1 and J usage is TRBJ2-2, with TRBD2 as a possible D gene (6 bases). The CDR3 is made up of 16 amino acids. The germline V and J ends were trimmed by 4 bases and 4 bases, with 17 bases remaining between them. Germline V gene sequence: CDR1 SGHRS, CDR2 YFSETQ. The CDR3 here is CASSPGVVGPTGELFF. Here the CDR3 DNA reads TGCGCCAGCAGCCCGGGGGTGGTGGGCCCCACCGGGGAGCTGTTTTTT.

The V gene is TRBV7-6, the J gene TRBJ2-1; the D is unclear. Germline-derived CDR1 and CDR2 are SGHVS and FNYEAQ. Trimming shortened V by 5 bases and J by 0 bases, and 14 bases separated the two germline ends. The CDR3 totals 16 residues. The CDR3 region is CASSPYRSSSYNEQFF. In DNA form, the CDR3 reads TGTGCCAGCAGCCCGTACCGGTCGAGCTCCTACAATGAGCAGTTCTTC.